The entry that follows covers one TCR beta chain sequence. This entry belongs to a study of T-cell reconstitution after alpha-beta-depleted transplantation in children. TCRbeta library construction was performed incorporating unique molecular identifiers. In TCRdb, the PCR reads were re-called with MiXCR into one record per CDR3 protein. This table holds about 420,000 distinct CDR3 sequences, roughly a tenth found once. This clonotype originated in a human donor who donated a stem cell graft to a child with acute myeloid leukemia. The source material was PBMCs from the stem cell graft donor, sampled from the stem cell graft.

CDR3 sequence reads: CASSFDSGGAYNEQFF. The DNA of the CDR3 is TGTGCCAGCAGCTTCGATAGCGGGGGGGCCTACAATGAGCAGTTCTTC. This chain links TRBV7-2 with TRBJ2-1, with 11 bases aligning to TRBD2. The germline V gene has CDR1 SGHTA and CDR2 FQGNSA. V lost 3 bases to trimming and J lost 2 bases; unmatched junction nucleotides: 3. The CDR3 loop spans 16 amino acids.